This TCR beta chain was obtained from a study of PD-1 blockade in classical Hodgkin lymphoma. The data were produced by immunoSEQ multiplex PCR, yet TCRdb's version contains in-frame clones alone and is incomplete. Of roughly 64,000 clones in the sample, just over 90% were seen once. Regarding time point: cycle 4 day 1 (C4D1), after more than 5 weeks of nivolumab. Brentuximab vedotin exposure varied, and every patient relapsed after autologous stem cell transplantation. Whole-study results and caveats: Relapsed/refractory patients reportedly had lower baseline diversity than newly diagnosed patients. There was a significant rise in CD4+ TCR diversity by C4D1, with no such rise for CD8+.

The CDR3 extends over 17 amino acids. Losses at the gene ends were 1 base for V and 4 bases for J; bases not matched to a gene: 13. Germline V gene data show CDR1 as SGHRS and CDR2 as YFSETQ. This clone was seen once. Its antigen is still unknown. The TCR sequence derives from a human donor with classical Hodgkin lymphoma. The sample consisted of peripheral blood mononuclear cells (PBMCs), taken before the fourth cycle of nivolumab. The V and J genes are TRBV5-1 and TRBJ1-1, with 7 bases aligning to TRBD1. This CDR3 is CASSLRSGWQGGTEAFF. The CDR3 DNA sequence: TGCGCCAGCAGCTTGAGATCGGGATGGCAGGGGGGCACTGAAGCTTTCTTT.